Presented here are 13 T cell receptor beta chains from one specimen sequenced in a study of radiotherapy plus CTLA-4 blockade in lung cancer. Only in-frame clones appear in the TCRdb table, and some are missing; sequencing was by immunoSEQ multiplex PCR. The repertoire holds more than 90,000 clones, with 70% to 90% as singletons. The sample here was peripheral blood, taken from a patient treated with radiotherapy plus ipilimumab. Every receptor here comes from a human donor with non-small cell lung cancer that progressed on radiotherapy plus ipilimumab.

V is TRBV5-4 and J is TRBJ2-1; D unresolved. The germline V gene has CDR1 SGHNT and CDR2 YYREEE (reference sequence). Trimming took 0 bases from V and 6 from J, leaving 7 bases between them. This CDR3 contains 13 residues. CDR3 bases: TGTGCCAGCAGCTTGGTACCGGGCAATGAGCAGTTCTTC. It yields the protein CASSLVPGNEQFF.

This sequence joins TRBV5-1 and TRBJ1-2; TRBD1 matches 9 bases. This CDR3 contains 13 residues. Germline V CDR1 and CDR2: SGHRS, YFSETQ. V was pared by 4 bases and J by 7 bases, with 5 bases of the junction left unmatched. CDR3 bases: TGCGCCAGCAGCACCGGGACAGGGACTGGCTACACCTTC. This gives the protein CASSTGTGTGYTF.

This clone came up once. The chain recombines TRBV7-3 with TRBJ1-1; a possible D gene is TRBD1 (6 bases). Trimming pared 5 bases from V and 1 base from J, leaving 8 bases between. This CDR3 spans 13 amino acids. Germline V CDR1 and CDR2: SGHTA, FQGTGA. In DNA form, the CDR3 reads TGTGCCAGCAGCCTGGACAGGAACACTGAAGCTTTCTTT. Its translation: CASSLDRNTEAFF.

The chain recombines TRBV2 with TRBJ1-5; D is unclear. Trimming stripped 6 bases from V and 6 bases from J, with 15 bases between. The CDR3 contains 14 residues. Per germline, CDR1 SNHLY and CDR2 FYNNEI. In DNA, the CDR3 is TGTGCCAGCAGGGGTCAGCTAGAGGGTCAGCCCCAGCATTTT. Amino acids: CASRGQLEGQPQHF.

In regard to this clone: One end of the junction is discordant with germline, which a read error may explain. The chain couples TRBV2 to TRBJ2-4, with 10 nucleotides matching TRBD2. The CDR3 covers 12 residues. Per the germline V gene, CDR1 is SNHLY and CDR2 is FYNNEI. CDR3 DNA sequence: TGTGCCAGCAGTGCCTCCGCTAGCGGGGGCAAATTC. Its protein product is CASSASASGGKF.

The rearrangement joins TRBV11-3 to TRBJ1-2; the D is unclear. V was cut by 0 bases and J by 8 bases, with 7 bases left in between. The CDR3 spans 12 residues. Germline V lookup: CDR1 SGHNT, CDR2 YENEEA. CDR3 nucleotide sequence: TGTGCCAGCAGCTTAGACCGGGTCGGCTACACCTTC. This gives the protein CASSLDRVGYTF.

The sample holds one count of this clone. The gene calls are TRBV11-3 and TRBJ1-2; possible D gene TRBD1, 5 bases. This CDR3 has 16 amino acids. Germline CDR1 SGHNT, CDR2 YENEEA. V was clipped by 3 bases and J by 3 bases, with 17 bases between them. This CDR3 is CASSFSLGANDYGYTF. The CDR3 coding sequence is TGTGCCAGCAGCTTCTCCCTAGGGGCGAATGACTATGGCTACACCTTC.

The chain combines TRBV5-6 with TRBJ2-7, with TRBD1 identical over 8 bases. V dropped 1 base and J dropped 4; count of bases not matched to a gene: 7. Germline V lookup: CDR1 SGHDT, CDR2 YYEEEE. The CDR3 contains 15 residues. CDR3 sequence reads: CASSLLAGGYYEQYF. The CDR3 nucleotides are TGTGCCAGCAGCTTGCTCGCAGGGGGCTATTACGAGCAGTACTTC.

The chain carries TRBV7-6 and TRBJ2-7; 10 positions agree with TRBD1. Looked up from germline, CDR1 is SGHVS and CDR2 is FNYEAQ. The CDR3 has 18 residues. J was trimmed by 0 bases and V by 1 base; bases with no gene match: 9. This CDR3 reads CASSLDPPDRGFSYEQYF. The CDR3 nucleotides read TGTGCCAGCAGCTTAGACCCGCCGGACAGGGGGTTCTCCTACGAGCAGTACTTC. The complete variable domain, with remaining parts taken from reference TRBV7-6 and TRBJ2-7, reads GAGVSQSPRYKVTKRGQDVALRCDPISGHVSLYWYRQALGQGPEFLTYFNYEAQQDKSGLPNDRFSAERPEGSISTLTIQRTEQRDSAMYRCASSLDPPDRGFSYEQYFGPGTRLTVT.

The J gene is TRBJ2-3, the V gene TRBV7-9; D gene unclear. V was cut by 2 bases and J by 2 bases, with 5 bases left in between. The CDR3 covers 13 residues. The germline gives CDR1 SEHNR, CDR2 FQNEAQ (reference sequence). The CDR3 is CASSLMVTDTQYF. CDR3 coding DNA: TGTGCCAGCAGCTTAATGGTCACAGATACGCAGTATTTT.

This clone was seen a single time. This CDR3 is CASSLEQGYNEQFF. CDR3 bases: TGTGCCAGCAGTTTAGAACAGGGTTACAATGAGCAGTTCTTC. The chain recombines TRBV28 with TRBJ2-1, with TRBD1 as a possible D gene (6 bases). Germline CDR1 is MDHEN and CDR2 is SYDVKM. V was shortened by 2 bases and J by 4 bases, with 9 bases between the two germline ends. The CDR3 loop spans 14 amino acids.

V gene TRBV23-1 combines with J gene TRBJ1-5; 8 bases align to TRBD1. TRBV23-1 is an open reading frame whose function is uncertain. This CDR3 has 20 residues. V shed 1 base, J shed 6 bases, and the junction held 20 bases outside the gene matches. The CDR3 here is CASSQYAGPFGRGQLQPQHF. The CDR3 region has the DNA TGCGCCAGCAGTCAATATGCGGGGCCGTTTGGCAGGGGGCAGCTTCAGCCCCAGCATTTT.

As DNA, the CDR3 is TGTGCCTGGATCGGGTACAATGAGCAGTTCTTC. Translation: CAWIGYNEQFF. The V call is TRBV30, the J call TRBJ2-1; D uncertain. The V gene lost 4 bases and the J gene lost 4 bases, with 5 bases spanning the gap. The length of the CDR3 is 11 residues. Germline CDR1 reads GTSNPN; CDR2 reads SVGIG (reference sequence).